Listed here are 22 T cell receptor beta chains from one sample, sequenced in a study of PD-L1 blockade in urothelial cancer. Time point meaning: pretreatment peripheral blood. Repertoires were generated with immunoSEQ multiplex PCR, while TCRdb's copy carries only in-frame clones and drops some. The repertoire holds tens of thousands of clones, with 84% as singletons. The starting material was PBMCs, obtained around atezolizumab (anti-PD-L1) treatment. All receptors come from an older woman with urothelial cancer.

This clone occurred a few times. The chain joins TRBV10-3 to TRBJ1-3, with D uncertain. The CDR3 has 15 residues. The germline gives CDR1 ENHRY, CDR2 SYGVKD. V gave up 3 bases and J gave up 3 bases, with 12 bases separating them. The CDR3: CAISDSWGGGNTIYF. The CDR3 DNA sequence: TGTGCCATCAGTGACTCGTGGGGAGGTGGAAACACCATATATTTT.

This rearrangement joins TRBV7-2 to TRBJ2-7; 9 positions agree with TRBD2. Germline V lookup: CDR1 SGHTA, CDR2 FQGNSA. The CDR3 covers 15 residues. Germline trimming cut 2 bases from V and 3 bases from J; bases unmatched to any gene: 5. Written as DNA, the CDR3 is TGTGCCAGCAGCTTATCGGGCGGGGGGGACTACGAGCAGTACTTC. Amino acids: CASSLSGGGDYEQYF.

The genes are TRBV7-5 and TRBJ2-6; the D segment call TRBD1 is taken from the table without a DNA check. TRBV7-5 is reported as a pseudogene. The CDR3 covers 17 residues. CDR3 region: CARSFGTGLSGANVLTF. The DNA of the CDR3 is TGTGCCAGAAGCTTTGGGACAGGGCTCTCTGGGGCCAACGTCCTGACTTTC.

This chain links TRBV11-2 with TRBJ2-1; 7 nucleotides line up with TRBD2. Germline CDR1 and CDR2: SGHAT and FQNNGV. This CDR3 is built from 16 residues. With V trimmed by 5 bases and J by 2 bases, 9 bases remained unmatched. In DNA form, the CDR3 reads TGTGCCAGCAGCCCGAGGAGCGGGACTACCTACAATGAGCAGTTCTTC. This sequence encodes CASSPRSGTTYNEQFF. Drawing the rest from reference TRBV11-2 and TRBJ2-1, the complete variable domain is EAGVAQSPRYKIIEKRQSVAFWCNPISGHATLYWYQQILGQGPKLLIQFQNNGVVDDSQLPKDRFSAERLKGVDSTLKIQPAKLEDSAVYLCASSPRSGTTYNEQFFGPGTRLTVL.

The chain recombines TRBV6-1 with TRBJ2-7, with TRBD1 matching over 10 bases. From germline, CDR1 is MNHNS and CDR2 SASEGT. V was pared by 6 bases and J by 4 bases, with 6 bases of the junction left unmatched. There are 14 residues in the CDR3. The CDR3 region has the DNA TGTGCCAGCAGGCGGACAGGGGGGGCGTACGAGCAGTACTTC. It encodes CASRRTGGAYEQYF.

The rearrangement links TRBV4-2 to TRBJ1-5; perhaps TRBD1 as D (5 bases). Trimming cost V 0 bases and J 9 bases, with 9 bases left between them. This CDR3 spans 13 amino acids. CDR1 is LGHNA, CDR2 YNFKEQ, per germline. CDR3: CASSQDLGGPQHF. The CDR3 bases are TGTGCCAGCAGCCAAGATCTGGGGGGGCCCCAGCATTTT.

This chain links TRBV15 with TRBJ2-1; 7 bases fit TRBD2. J gave up 2 bases and V 0 bases, and 1 base lay outside the gene matches. This CDR3 has 15 residues. Germline loops: CDR1 LNHNV, CDR2 YYDKDF (reference sequence). The CDR3 DNA sequence: TGTGCCACCAGCAGAGATCGGGGGGCCTACAATGAGCAGTTCTTC. This gives the protein CATSRDRGAYNEQFF. The full variable domain, completed using reference TRBV15 and TRBJ2-1, is DAMVIQNPRYQVTQFGKPVTLSCSQTLNHNVMYWYQQKSSQAPKLLFHYYDKDFNNEADTPDNFQSRRPNTSFCFLDIRSPGLGDTAMYLCATSRDRGAYNEQFFGPGTRLTVL.

J is TRBJ2-1 and V is TRBV4-1, with TRBD1 matching 7 bases. J gave up 0 bases and V 5 bases, and 4 bases lay outside the gene matches. The CDR3 spans 15 residues. The germline V gene encodes CDR1 MGHRA and CDR2 YSYEKL. The CDR3 nucleotides read TGCGCCAGCAGCTGGGACAGACCCTCCTACAATGAGCAGTTCTTC. This encodes CASSWDRPSYNEQFF.

This chain links TRBV5-1 with TRBJ1-2; D perhaps matches TRBD1 (6 bases). CDR1 and CDR2 (germline): SGHRS, YFSETQ. The CDR3 covers 16 residues. V lost 3 bases, J lost 0 bases, and 15 bases lay in between. CDR3 residues: CASSSSLEGANYGYTF. The CDR3 coding sequence is TGCGCCAGCAGCTCGTCCTTAGAGGGGGCTAACTATGGCTACACCTTC.

V usage is TRBV9 and J usage is TRBJ2-2, with 7 nucleotides matching TRBD2. The CDR3 consists of 16 residues. The junction had 11 bases not matched to a gene; V was cut back by 3 bases and J by 6 bases. CDR1 SGDLS and CDR2 YYNGEE come from the germline V gene. The CDR3 region is CASSAGTNIFPGELFF. Here the CDR3 DNA reads TGTGCCAGCAGCGCCGGGACTAATATCTTCCCCGGGGAGCTGTTTTTT.

The table lists this clone with a count of one. This chain uses TRBV6-6 with TRBJ2-7; D remains unclear. V dropped 6 bases and J dropped 0 bases, with 12 bases sitting between them. The CDR3 length is 14 residues. The V gene's germline CDR1 is MNHNY and CDR2 SVGAGI (reference sequence). This CDR3 reads CASSRSLSSYEQYF. In DNA form, the CDR3 reads TGTGCCAGCAGCCGTTCTCTGAGCTCCTACGAGCAGTACTTC.

CDR3 bases: TGTGCCAGCAGCTCCTGGTGGGGGGGCGAGCAGTACTTC. Its translation is CASSSWWGGEQYF. The V gene is TRBV5-4, the J gene TRBJ2-7; 7 positions match TRBD2. This CDR3 has 13 residues. CDR1 and CDR2 from the germline V gene are SGHNT and YYREEE (reference sequence). The trim removed 3 bases at V and 6 bases at J, leaving 6 bases unmatched.

The chain joins TRBV23-1 to TRBJ2-1; D is perhaps TRBD1 (6 bases). TRBV23-1 is an open reading frame, and its role is uncertain. The CDR3 contains 17 residues. The germline V and J ends were trimmed by 5 bases and 0 bases, with 17 bases remaining between them. This CDR3 is CASSWISGTISYNEQFF. In DNA, the CDR3 is TGCGCCAGCAGTTGGATATCCGGGACAATCTCCTACAATGAGCAGTTCTTC.

The chain uses TRBV5-1 and TRBJ2-5, with 9 bases lining up with TRBD2. Trimming at V came to 1 base and at J to 0 bases, leaving 1 base not matched to a gene. CDR3 size: 15 residues. Germline loops: CDR1 SGHRS, CDR2 YFSETQ. CDR3 loop: CASSLSGRYQETQYF. As DNA, the CDR3 is TGCGCCAGCAGCTTGAGCGGGAGGTACCAAGAGACCCAGTACTTC.

The CDR3: CASSHRVGETQYF. CDR3 DNA sequence: TGTGCCAGCAGCCACAGGGTTGGGGAGACCCAGTACTTC. The rearrangement links TRBV5-6 to TRBJ2-5, with D perhaps matching TRBD1 (6 bases). CDR3 length: 13 amino acids. CDR1 is SGHDT and CDR2 is YYEEEE in the germline V gene. The V end was cut by 4 bases, the J end by 5 bases, with 12 bases between.

V and J are TRBV29-1 and TRBJ2-7; 12 nucleotides match TRBD1. Per germline, CDR1 SQVTM and CDR2 ANQGSEA. V was clipped by 6 bases and J by 9 bases; unmatched bases: 12. This CDR3 is 14 amino acids long. The CDR3 reads CSVTSGDRGQVQYF. The CDR3 coding sequence is TGCAGCGTAACATCAGGGGACAGGGGGCAGGTGCAGTACTTC.

The V and J genes are TRBV10-3 and TRBJ1-5, with 8 bases that match TRBD1. CDR1 is ENHRY and CDR2 is SYGVKD in the germline V gene. Losses at the gene ends were 6 bases for V and 5 bases for J; bases not matched to a gene: 6. The CDR3 runs to 14 residues. The CDR3 protein is CAIREGTGDQPQHF. CDR3 DNA sequence: TGTGCCATCAGGGAAGGGACAGGAGATCAGCCCCAGCATTTT.

V and J are TRBV2 and TRBJ2-7; 7 bases line up with TRBD1. The CDR3 runs 13 residues. Germline loops: CDR1 SNHLY, CDR2 FYNNEI. With V trimmed by 6 bases and J by 3 bases, 5 bases remained unmatched. CDR3 coding DNA: TGTGCCAGCAGGTTGACAGGGAGCTACGAGCAGTACTTC. It yields the protein CASRLTGSYEQYF.

The CDR3 loop reads CASSFGRERMNTEAFF. Written as DNA, the CDR3 is TGTGCCAGCAGCTTTGGACGGGAGCGCATGAACACTGAAGCTTTCTTT. The J gene is TRBJ1-1, the V gene TRBV5-4, with D uncertain. The V gene lost 2 bases and the J gene lost 0 bases, with 14 bases spanning the gap. The CDR3 contains 16 residues. Germline assignment: CDR1 SGHNT and CDR2 YYREEE (reference sequence).

The chain recombines TRBV27 with TRBJ2-5, with 12 bases aligning to TRBD1. Germline assignment: CDR1 MNHEY and CDR2 SMNVEV (reference sequence). Germline trimming cut 11 bases from V and 7 bases from J; bases unmatched to any gene: 8. The CDR3 is 13 amino acids. CDR3 coding DNA: TGTGCCGTAGGGACAGGGGGCGCCTTGACCCAGTACTTC. Its protein product is CAVGTGGALTQYF.

This clone was observed a handful of times. V is TRBV9 and J is TRBJ2-1; D not certain. V lost 1 base and J 5 bases, leaving 13 bases between the germline ends. Germline V gives CDR1 SGDLS, CDR2 YYNGEE. The CDR3 is 15 residues long. CDR3 bases: TGTGCCAGCAGCGTATCCGGGTGGGTCGACAATGAGCAGTTCTTC. The encoded protein is CASSVSGWVDNEQFF.

The chain joins TRBV2 to TRBJ2-7, with 7 bases that match TRBD1. Germline values: CDR1 SNHLY, CDR2 FYNNEI. J gave up 2 bases and V 4 bases, and 5 bases lay outside the gene matches. The CDR3 runs 14 residues. CDR3 in DNA: TGTGCCAGCAGTGGTTTGACAGGGCCCTACGAGCAGTACTTC. Translated, it gives CASSGLTGPYEQYF.